The rows below give T cell receptor beta chains drawn from one sample of a study of T-cell memory formation after mild COVID-19. From the 5' RACE reads, TCRdb called clonotypes with MiXCR, one entry per CDR3 protein. Of 400,000 or so distinct CDR3 sequences in the sample, about 21% were seen once. The sample taken for sequencing was PBMCs or a T cell subset sorted from them (not recorded which). All receptors derive from an adult woman who had mild COVID-19 (a few samples of this study predate the infection). Cell type and time point are not known. Both conserved end residues are part of each CDR3. A D gene is named only where the DNA matches it firmly. Only some rows state a clone size, as once, few, many or a class for expanded clones.

TGTGCCAGCTCACCAGGCAGGGGAGGTATCAATGAGCAGTTCTTC,CASSPGRGGINEQFF,TRBJ2-1,.,few,TRBV18
TGTGCCAGCAGCCAACGTATGACTAGCGCGAACTACAATGAGCAGTTCTTC,CASSQRMTSANYNEQFF,TRBJ2-1,TRBD2,few,TRBV11-2
TGTGCCAGCAGTAAGACCCTCTTTGAGCAGTTCTTC,CASSKTLFEQFF,TRBJ2-1,.,few,TRBV7-2
TGTGCCACCAGCAGACCTTCCGGACGGAACTATGGCTACACCTTC,CATSRPSGRNYGYTF,TRBJ1-2,.,.,TRBV15
TGTGCCAGTAGTATTTTAGCGGGGGAGTGGTACGAGCAGTACTTC,CASSILAGEWYEQYF,TRBJ2-7,TRBD2,few,TRBV19
TGCAGCGTCGGTACCTCAGGGGTTAGGTACGAGCAGTACTTC,CSVGTSGVRYEQYF,TRBJ2-7,.,few,TRBV29-1
TGTGCCAGCAGCTTAGGCCCCAGGTCTGGCGAGACCCAGTACTTC,CASSLGPRSGETQYF,TRBJ2-5,.,.,TRBV7-9
TGTGCCAGCAGACCCGTAGCTCCCCCCCCGGACACTGAAGCTTTCTTT,CASRPVAPPPDTEAFF,TRBJ1-1,.,few,TRBV6-5
TGCGCCAGCAGCCAAGAGGCCGGGGACACCGGGGAGCTGTTTTTT,CASSQEAGDTGELFF,TRBJ2-2,.,few,TRBV4-1
TGTGCCAGCAGTTTGAGAGGCCCTGAAGCTTTCTTT,CASSLRGPEAFF,TRBJ1-1,.,few,TRBV12-3/TRBV12-4
TGTGCCAGCAGCTTAGTGCCACAGAGTATGAACACTGAAGCTTTCTTT,CASSLVPQSMNTEAFF,TRBJ1-1,.,few,TRBV11-2
TGTGCCAGCAGCCAAACGTCGGGGAATGAGCAGTTCTTC,CASSQTSGNEQFF,TRBJ2-1,.,.,TRBV3-1
TGTGCCAGCAGCCCCGAGACAGGGGTCGTCTACGAGCAGTACTTC,CASSPETGVVYEQYF,TRBJ2-7,TRBD1,.,TRBV7-3
TGTGCCAGCAGTTCGGGGACGGCGGGGTCCTCTGAGACCCAGTACTTC,CASSSGTAGSSETQYF,TRBJ2-5,.,.,TRBV2
TGTGCCAGCAGTTACGACGGTGGGGGTAATGAGCAGTTCTTC,CASSYDGGGNEQFF,TRBJ2-1,.,few,TRBV6-6
TGTGCCACCCTCCGGGGGGAGCCCACAGATACGCAGTATTTT,CATLRGEPTDTQYF,TRBJ2-3,TRBD2,.,TRBV12-3/TRBV12-4
TGCTCCCGGGACCTTTTTACTGAGACCCAGTACTTC,CSRDLFTETQYF,TRBJ2-5,.,few,TRBV20-1
TGTGCCAGCAGTTCAACAGGGGGCCAAAATAGCGACTATGGCTACACCTTC,CASSSTGGQNSDYGYTF,TRBJ1-2,TRBD1,.,TRBV2
TGTGCCAGCAGCTCCAGTACTGGCTACACCTTC,CASSSSTGYTF,TRBJ1-2,.,few,TRBV7-9
TGCAGTGCTAGAGTCCCGGGGGCTCCGACCTACGAGCAGTACTTC,CSARVPGAPTYEQYF,TRBJ2-7,.,.,TRBV20-1
TGTGCCACCAGTGAGTCGACTGAATCAGGGGAGCAGTACTTC,CATSESTESGEQYF,TRBJ2-7,.,.,TRBV24-1
TGTGCCAGCAGTAAGGGAACGAGCTCCTACAATGAGCAGTTCTTC,CASSKGTSSYNEQFF,TRBJ2-1,.,.,TRBV2
TGTGCCAGCAGTTTAAGGGCAACCTCTGGGGCCAACGTCCTGACTTTC,CASSLRATSGANVLTF,TRBJ2-6,.,many,TRBV27
TGTGCCAGCAGCGCCAGACAGGGGAACACTGAAGCTTTCTTT,CASSARQGNTEAFF,TRBJ1-1,TRBD1,many,TRBV7-6
TGTGCCAGCAGCTTGCGGCTAGCGGGGGGCACAGATACGCAGTATTTT,CASSLRLAGGTDTQYF,TRBJ2-3,TRBD2,.,TRBV5-4
TGCGCCAGCAGCTTGACAGCGGGAGACGACGAGCAGTACTTC,CASSLTAGDDEQYF,TRBJ2-7,TRBD2,few,TRBV5-1
TGTGCCAGCAGCTTAAAATCTTCGCGGGGGGGCAGTGAGCAGTTCTTC,CASSLKSSRGGSEQFF,TRBJ2-1,TRBD2,many,TRBV7-9
TGTGCCAGCAGCTTAGCTGCCGGGGGACAATCCCCCAAACCCATTCAGTACTTC,CASSLAAGGQSPKPIQYF,TRBJ2-4,.,few,TRBV7-9
TGTGCCAGCAGTGAAAGGGACTATGGCTACACCTTC,CASSERDYGYTF,TRBJ1-2,.,few,TRBV6-1
TGTGCCAGCAGCTTAGACAGCTCGGCTCGCCAGACCCAGTACTTC,CASSLDSSARQTQYF,TRBJ2-5,.,few,TRBV7-9
TGTGCCAGCAGAAAATCTAGCATCGGTACGCAGTATTTT,CASRKSSIGTQYF,TRBJ2-3,.,.,TRBV6-2/TRBV6-3
TGTGCCAGTAGAGAGGTGATTCTGAACACTGAAGCTTTCTTT,CASREVILNTEAFF,TRBJ1-1,.,.,TRBV19
TGTGCCAGCAGCCAAAGCGGGACAGGGGGCGATGAGACCCAGTACTTC,CASSQSGTGGDETQYF,TRBJ2-5,TRBD1,.,TRBV3-1
TGTGCCAGCTCACGACGCGAGAGTGAATACAATGAGCAGTTCTTC,CASSRRESEYNEQFF,TRBJ2-1,.,.,TRBV18
TGTGCCAGCAGCCGGGACAGAAGCCCAGATACGCAGTATTTT,CASSRDRSPDTQYF,TRBJ2-3,TRBD1,few,TRBV2
TGCAGCGTGGCCTCCGCGGGTTGGAGTAACAATGAGCAGTTCTTC,CSVASAGWSNNEQFF,TRBJ2-1,.,few,TRBV29-1
TGCGCCAGCAGTACGCGGGGATCGGTATCGGAAGCTTTCTTT,CASSTRGSVSEAFF,TRBJ1-1,.,.,TRBV5-1
TGTGCCACCAGCAGAGCAGGGAGGGAAGACTATGGCTACACCTTC,CATSRAGREDYGYTF,TRBJ1-2,.,.,TRBV15
TGCAGTGCTAGAGATTCTGTAAGGGGTAATAGTGAAGCTTTCTTT,CSARDSVRGNSEAFF,TRBJ1-1,.,few,TRBV20-1
TGTGCCAGCACCCCTCAGAGCGAGCCGAACTATGGCTACACCTTC,CASTPQSEPNYGYTF,TRBJ1-2,.,.,TRBV4-2
TGCAGCGTTGGGCAGGAAAGCTCCTACGAGCAGTACTTC,CSVGQESSYEQYF,TRBJ2-7,.,.,TRBV29-1
TGTGCCAGCACCCCGCTGGGACTAGCATTCGATACGCAGTATTTT,CASTPLGLAFDTQYF,TRBJ2-3,TRBD2,.,TRBV11-3
TGTGCCAGCAGTTACGACAGGGCCAATGAGCAGTTCTTC,CASSYDRANEQFF,TRBJ2-1,TRBD1,.,TRBV6-5
TGTGCCACCAGCTCGGACCACAGCAGGGGACTCGGCAATGAGCAGTTCTTC,CATSSDHSRGLGNEQFF,TRBJ2-1,.,few,TRBV15
TGTGCCAGCAGCCAAGATTCGGGGGACAATCAGCCCCAGCATTTT,CASSQDSGDNQPQHF,TRBJ1-5,.,.,TRBV3-1
TGTGCCAGCAGCCCCGTGAGGGCCAACGTCCTGACTTTC,CASSPVRANVLTF,TRBJ2-6,.,few,TRBV21-1
TGCAGTGCCACCAGCGGAGGGCCCAATGAGCAGTTCTTC,CSATSGGPNEQFF,TRBJ2-1,.,few,TRBV20-1
TGTGCCAGCAGCTTAAACGGCGGGAGCGGAGATACGCAGTATTTT,CASSLNGGSGDTQYF,TRBJ2-3,TRBD2,few,TRBV7-3
TGTGCCAGCAGCCCTACCCGACAGGGGGCTCGGGAGACCCAGTACTTC,CASSPTRQGARETQYF,TRBJ2-5,TRBD1,.,TRBV7-9
TGCGCCAGCAGCCAAGATGTCCGGCCCCGGGGTGTTGGCTACACCTTC,CASSQDVRPRGVGYTF,TRBJ1-2,.,many,TRBV4-3
TGTGCCAGCAGCTTCGGGTACAGTGATGAGCAGTTCTTC,CASSFGYSDEQFF,TRBJ2-1,.,.,TRBV7-3
TGTGCCAGCAGCTTGGAGGGAGCTGATTTTAATGAAAAACTGTTTTTT,CASSLEGADFNEKLFF,TRBJ1-4,.,.,TRBV5-5
TGTGCCAGCAGTTACCGGGCCCTAGGGGGTGTCTCGGATACCGGGGAGCTGTTTTTT,CASSYRALGGVSDTGELFF,TRBJ2-2,.,.,TRBV6-5
TGTGCCAGCAGCGAGCGAGCAGACTATAATTCACCCCTCCACTTT,CASSERADYNSPLHF,TRBJ1-6,.,.,TRBV7-6
TGTGCCAGCAGTTTAAGGCAGGGGTACTTGAACACTGAAGCTTTCTTT,CASSLRQGYLNTEAFF,TRBJ1-1,.,.,TRBV12-3/TRBV12-4
TGTGCCAGCAGCCTAGGGGGGATTAACCAGCCCCAGCATTTT,CASSLGGINQPQHF,TRBJ1-5,.,many,TRBV5-1